This T cell receptor beta chain was sequenced for a study of blood T cell repertoires in COVID-19. Germline V lookup: CDR1 MDHEN, CDR2 SYDVKM. Trimming took off 8 bases at V and 9 bases at J, with 23 bases between the two ends. This CDR3 has 15 amino acids. TCRdb's table, derived via immunoSEQ multiplex PCR, lists solely in-frame clones and lacks some. The data hold approximately 170,000 clones, with around 86% observed a single time. This clonotype was sampled from a woman aged 70-85 years with COVID-19, enrolled during active disease. The genes are TRBV28 and TRBJ2-1; D perhaps matches TRBD2 (6 bases). The specimen was peripheral blood. The CDR3 nucleotides read TGTGCCAGCTCCGTGTCGCGCGGAGGGGTCGGTGAGCAGTTCTTC. This translates into CASSVSRGGVGEQFF.